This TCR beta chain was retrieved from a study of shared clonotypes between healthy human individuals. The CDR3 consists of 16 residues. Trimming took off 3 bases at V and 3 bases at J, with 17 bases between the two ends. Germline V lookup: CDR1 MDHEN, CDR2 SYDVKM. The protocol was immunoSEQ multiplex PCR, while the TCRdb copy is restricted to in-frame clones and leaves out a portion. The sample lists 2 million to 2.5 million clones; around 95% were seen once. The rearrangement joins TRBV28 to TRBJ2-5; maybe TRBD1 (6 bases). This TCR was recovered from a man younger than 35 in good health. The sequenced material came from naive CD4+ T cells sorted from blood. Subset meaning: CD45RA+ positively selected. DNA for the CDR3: TGTGCCAGCAGTTTCAGTCGGTGGACAGAAAAAGAGACCCAGTACTTC. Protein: CASSFSRWTEKETQYF.